The present entry profiles one T cell receptor beta chain with its context. The CDR3 contains 17 residues. V lost 4 bases to trimming and J lost 2 bases; unmatched junction nucleotides: 9. The germline CDR1 and CDR2 sequences are SGHTA and FQGNSA. These data come from a study of blood T cell repertoires in COVID-19. Study context: Acute and convalescent COVID-19 samples came from the United States, Italy and Spain. The analysed material was cDNA or gDNA that came from T cells, B-cell-depleted T cells, or PBMCs.

Authors' methods: Amplification of reference gene primers was used by the study to estimate nucleated cell counts. The method was immunoSEQ multiplex PCR; TCRdb's version includes in-frame clones alone and lacks a portion of them. V and J calls and clone size are those listed in that table; D and trimming were worked out from the DNA. The sample records 170,000 or so clones, roughly nine tenths being singletons. J is TRBJ1-1 and V is TRBV7-2; 11 positions match TRBD1. Sample: peripheral blood. The receptor's source is a man over 45 with acute or convalescent COVID-19. As DNA, the CDR3 is TGTGCCAGCAGCTGGACCGGGACAGGGGGACTAAACACTGAAGCTTTCTTT. Translating it yields CASSWTGTGGLNTEAFF.